These T cell receptor beta chains were read from a single sample in a study of blood T cell repertoires in COVID-19. Clones were read by immunoSEQ multiplex PCR, and TCRdb kept only the in-frame ones, dropping some. The data contain about 200,000 clones, roughly 90% of them seen just once; the ten biggest clones take up over 2%. Sequences were obtained from peripheral blood. Receptors originate from a woman between 45 and 60 years old with acute or convalescent COVID-19. CDR3s include the opening cysteine and the closing phenylalanine or tryptophan. D genes are given only for firm matches. Rows may omit the clone size; those that give it use once, few, many or a size class.

D gene	J gene	V gene	clone size	CDR3 DNA	CDR3 protein
TRBD1	TRBJ1-2	TRBV7-8	.	TGTGCCAGCAGCCCCCGGACAGGGGGGGAATATGGCTACACCTTC	CASSPRTGGEYGYTF
.	TRBJ1-3	TRBV15	.	TGTGCCACCAGCAGAGATCGGTCCAGGGGTGGTGGAAACACCATATATTTT	CATSRDRSRGGGNTIYF
TRBD2	TRBJ2-1	TRBV19	few	TGTGCCAGCCGGAGGGGGGCTAGCGGGAGTGGCAATGAGCAGTTCTTC	CASRRGASGSGNEQFF
TRBD1	TRBJ2-7	TRBV27	few	TGTGCCAGCAGAAAGGGACAGGCCTACGAGCAGTACTTC	CASRKGQAYEQYF
TRBD1	TRBJ2-1	TRBV3-1/TRBV3-2	once	TGTGCCAGCAGCCAATGGTTCGGCCGGCATGGGGACAGGGGGATGGATGAGCAGTTCTTC	CASSQWFGRHGDRGMDEQFF
.	TRBJ1-6	TRBV24-1	.	TGTGCCACCAGTTTGGGCCTCTCTGGTTCACCCCTCCACTTT	CATSLGLSGSPLHF
TRBD1	TRBJ2-1	TRBV6-2/TRBV6-3	.	TGTGCCAGCAGTTATAGGCTCGCCGGGACAGGGGGCAATGAGCAGTTCTTC	CASSYRLAGTGGNEQFF
.	TRBJ2-2	TRBV7-9	.	TGTGCCAGCAGCCCGTGGTCGACTTCCACCGGGGAGCTGTTTTTT	CASSPWSTSTGELFF
.	TRBJ2-3	TRBV11-2	.	TGTGCCAGCAGTTTGTCACGACTGCGAACGCAGTATTTT	CASSLSRLRTQYF
.	TRBJ2-1	TRBV24-1	.	TGTGCCACCGGCCAGGGCGGGCAGTTCTTC	CATGQGGQFF
TRBD1	TRBJ1-3	TRBV5-1	few	TGCGCCAGCAGCTTGCAGGGGGCGAGTGGAAACACCATATATTTT	CASSLQGASGNTIYF
TRBD1	TRBJ2-2	TRBV27	.	TGTGCCAGCAGTTGGACAGGGGGCACCGGGGAGCTGTTTTTT	CASSWTGGTGELFF
.	TRBJ2-5	TRBV6-5	.	TGTGCCAGCATCCAGAACGGGGGGCTGGAGACCCAGTACTTC	CASIQNGGLETQYF
.	TRBJ1-2	TRBV20-1	.	TGCAGTGCTAGTCGGGAGGTTGTCTCCTTC	CSASREVVSF
.	TRBJ2-2	TRBV5-1	.	TGCGCCAGCAGCTTCACCTATAGCTCCGGGGAGCTGTTTTTT	CASSFTYSSGELFF
TRBD1	TRBJ2-7	TRBV11-3	once	TGTGCCAGCAGCGCAGTGGACAGGGGGTCCTACGAGCAGTACTTC	CASSAVDRGSYEQYF
.	TRBJ2-3	TRBV7-2	.	TGTGCCAGCAGCTTACAGGGGTCGATCAATTCAGATACGCAGTATTTT	CASSLQGSINSDTQYF
TRBD1	TRBJ1-5	TRBV9	.	TGTGCCAGCAGCGTGGACCAGGGGGGACAGCCCCAGCATTTT	CASSVDQGGQPQHF
.	TRBJ1-2	TRBV29-1	.	TGCAGCGTTGCCCTAAACTATGGCTACACCTTC	CSVALNYGYTF
TRBD2	TRBJ2-7	TRBV10-3	.	TGTGCCATCCCACTAGCGGGGGTCTACGAGCAGTACTTC	CAIPLAGVYEQYF
TRBD2	TRBJ2-7	TRBV5-5	.	TGTGCCAGCAGCTTGAGGGAGGGCCCCTACGAGCAGTACTTC	CASSLREGPYEQYF
.	TRBJ2-6	TRBV5-6	.	TGTGCCAGCAGCTTCGTCGGGGGGCTAGTCTCTGGGGCCAACGTCCTGACTTTC	CASSFVGGLVSGANVLTF
TRBD2	TRBJ2-1	TRBV29-1	.	TGCAGCGTAGGGGGACTAGCGGATGAGCAGTTCTTC	CSVGGLADEQFF
TRBD1	TRBJ1-2	TRBV12-3/TRBV12-4	.	TGTGCCAGCAACCTCGGGACAGGGGGTGGCTACACCTTC	CASNLGTGGGYTF
TRBD1	TRBJ1-5	TRBV27	.	TGTGCCAGCAGTCCCCTGACAGGGGGTGTGAAGCCCCAGCATTTT	CASSPLTGGVKPQHF
.	TRBJ2-7	TRBV11-3	.	TGTGCCAGCAGCTTAGGAGCGGTCCCCTCCTACGAGCAGTACTTC	CASSLGAVPSYEQYF
.	TRBJ2-2	TRBV12-3/TRBV12-4	once	TGTGCCAGCGGCCGGGGCGGGGAGCTGTTTTTT	CASGRGGELFF
.	TRBJ1-5	TRBV2	.	TGTGCCAGCAGTGCAACAGGGCTTAGCAATCAGCCCCAGCATTTT	CASSATGLSNQPQHF
.	TRBJ2-6	TRBV5-1	.	TGCGCCAGCAGCTTGGGAGGGTACTCTGGGGCCAACGTCCTGACTTTC	CASSLGGYSGANVLTF
.	TRBJ1-3	TRBV15	.	TGTGCCACCAGCAGAGTGCAGGGTCTTATTGGAAACACCATATATTTT	CATSRVQGLIGNTIYF
TRBD1	TRBJ1-1	TRBV5-4	.	TGTGCCAGCAGCTTGGCAGGACAGGGGCGGGCTTTCTTT	CASSLAGQGRAFF
TRBD1	TRBJ2-6	TRBV7-9	.	TGTGCCAGCAGCCCGGGACAGGGATACTCTGGGGCCAACGTCCTGACTTTC	CASSPGQGYSGANVLTF
.	TRBJ2-7	TRBV18	.	TGTGCCAGCTCCTCAGACTACTACGAGCAGTACTTC	CASSSDYYEQYF
.	TRBJ1-2	TRBV7-9	.	TGTGCCAGCAGCTTAGTTCTGGGCTACACCTTC	CASSLVLGYTF
TRBD1	TRBJ1-5	TRBV7-2	.	TGTGCCAGCAGCTCTATTCCAGGGGGTGCCCCACATTTT	CASSSIPGGAPHF
.	TRBJ2-5	TRBV7-9	once	TGTGCCAGCAGCTTAGCGCTACAGACCCAGTACTTC	CASSLALQTQYF
.	TRBJ1-2	TRBV5-4	.	TGTGCCAGCAGCTCGTCCGCCTCGTCGAGGGGCTACACCTTC	CASSSSASSRGYTF
.	TRBJ2-7	TRBV11-3	.	TGTGCCAGCAGCTTAAGGTTCGGGGGAGGCGAGCAGTACTTC	CASSLRFGGGEQYF
TRBD1	TRBJ2-5	TRBV11-3	.	TGTGCCAGCAGCTTAGACGGGACAGGGGTTGAGACCCAGTACTTC	CASSLDGTGVETQYF
.	TRBJ1-2	TRBV21-1	many	TGTGCCAGCCGGCGGTATGGCTACACCTTC	CASRRYGYTF
.	TRBJ2-1	TRBV11-3	.	TGTGCCAGCAGCTTCGGTAGAGGGAGTAATGAGCAGTTCTTC	CASSFGRGSNEQFF
TRBD1	TRBJ1-3	TRBV4-1	.	TGCGCCAGCAGCCAACAGGGGGCCGGCCCTGGAAACACCATATATTTT	CASSQQGAGPGNTIYF
.	TRBJ1-1	TRBV30	.	TGTGCCTGGAGTCCGGGGGGGGGCAACACTGAAGCTTTCTTT	CAWSPGGGNTEAFF
.	TRBJ2-1	TRBV11-2	.	TGTGCCAGCAGACCCCTTGGCGTGGGCCCCTACAATGAGCAGTTCTTC	CASRPLGVGPYNEQFF
.	TRBJ1-5	TRBV27	.	TGTGCCAGCAGTGGTGAAGGGGGTGCAAGGGGCAATCAGCCCCAGCATTTT	CASSGEGGARGNQPQHF
TRBD2	TRBJ2-1	TRBV3-1/TRBV3-2	.	TGTGCCAGCAGCTTTACGGGACTAGCGGGGGTCTCCTACAATGAGCAGTTCTTC	CASSFTGLAGVSYNEQFF
.	TRBJ2-3	TRBV5-4	.	TGTGCCAGCAGCTTGGGTGCAGGGGCAGATACGCAGTATTTT	CASSLGAGADTQYF
.	TRBJ2-3	TRBV7-7	.	TGTGCCAGCAGCTTAGGTTCATCGGGTACGCAGTATTTT	CASSLGSSGTQYF
.	TRBJ1-6	TRBV12-3/TRBV12-4	.	TGTGCCAGCAGTTTGGCAGATTCACCCCTCCACTTT	CASSLADSPLHF
.	TRBJ2-2	TRBV2	.	TGTGCCAGCAGTGAAACACGTAACACCGGGGAGCTGTTTTTT	CASSETRNTGELFF
.	TRBJ1-2	TRBV3-1/TRBV3-2	.	TGTGCCAGCAGCCACTTCGACGGAGGGAGCTATGGCTACACCTTC	CASSHFDGGSYGYTF
.	TRBJ1-5	TRBV7-9	.	TGTGCCAGCAGCCCAGCGGGGAGAGGCAATCAGCCCCAGCATTTT	CASSPAGRGNQPQHF
.	TRBJ2-3	TRBV11-3	.	TGTGCCAGCAGCCCCCAGGGCCAGGGCATCCCAGATACGCAGTATTTT	CASSPQGQGIPDTQYF